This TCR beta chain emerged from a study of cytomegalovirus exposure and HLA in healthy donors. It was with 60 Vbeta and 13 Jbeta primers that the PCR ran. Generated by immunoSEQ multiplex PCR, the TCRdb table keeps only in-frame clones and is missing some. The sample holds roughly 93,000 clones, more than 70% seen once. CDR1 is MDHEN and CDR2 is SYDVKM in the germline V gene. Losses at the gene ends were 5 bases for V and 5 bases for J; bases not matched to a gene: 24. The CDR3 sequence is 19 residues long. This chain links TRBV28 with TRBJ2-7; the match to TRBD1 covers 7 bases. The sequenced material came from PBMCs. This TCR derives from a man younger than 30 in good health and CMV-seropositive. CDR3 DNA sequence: TGTGCCAGCAGTCCCCGTGGAACCACACAGACAGGGATCAGGCACGAGCAGTACTTC. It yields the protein CASSPRGTTQTGIRHEQYF.